This TCR beta chain emerged from a study of blood T cell repertoires in COVID-19. Overall study context: Acute and convalescent COVID-19 samples came from the United States, Italy and Spain. Sources were T cells, B-cell-depleted T cells, or PBMCs; the material itself was cDNA or gDNA.

Authors' processing steps: Estimation of nucleated cell counts was performed using reference gene primer amplification. TCRdb keeps only in-frame clones here, not all; method: immunoSEQ multiplex PCR. V and J calls and clone size are as listed in that table; D and trimming were resolved from the DNA. The sample has fewer than 55,000 clones; roughly 84% are singletons. With 6 bases removed from V and 2 bases from J, the gap between germline ends came to 14 bases. The CDR3 loop spans 14 amino acids. Germline V CDR1 and CDR2: MNHEY, SVGAGI. Sample: peripheral blood. The rearrangement links TRBV6-5 to TRBJ2-7, with a weak D call TRBD1 (6 bases). The receptor comes from a man aged 50 to 59 with acute or convalescent COVID-19. CDR3 nucleotides: TGTGCCAGCAGGACCGGGACAAAGGCCTACGAGCAGTACTTC. It yields the protein CASRTGTKAYEQYF.